A selection of T cell receptor beta chains follows, all from one sample in a study of blood T cell repertoires in COVID-19. TCRdb's table, derived via immunoSEQ multiplex PCR, lists solely in-frame clones and lacks some. This sample has hundreds of thousands of clones, with 70% to 90% found just once. The sequenced sample was peripheral blood. These receptor sequences come from a woman in her twenties or thirties with COVID-19, enrolled during active disease. Each CDR3 is given with its conserved first and last residue. D genes are given only for firm matches. Clone size appears in some rows only: once, few, many, or a class for an expanded clone.

J: TRBJ2-1; V: TRBV27; size: once; D: TRBD1; CDR3: CASRYRGRAYNEQFF; DNA: TGTGCCAGCAGGTACAGGGGGCGCGCATACAATGAGCAGTTCTTC
J: TRBJ2-5; V: TRBV13; size: NA; D: TRBD1; CDR3: CASSSAGTGPQETQYF; DNA: TGTGCCAGCAGCTCAGCCGGGACAGGTCCACAAGAGACCCAGTACTTC
J: TRBJ1-1; V: TRBV7-9; size: NA; D: NA; CDR3: CASSLGGLNTEAFF; DNA: TGTGCCAGCAGCCTCGGAGGCTTGAACACTGAAGCTTTCTTT
J: TRBJ2-5; V: TRBV7-2; size: NA; D: NA; CDR3: CASSLPTGRGMETQYF; DNA: TGTGCCAGCAGCCTACCGACAGGACGGGGTATGGAGACCCAGTACTTC
J: TRBJ2-2; V: TRBV27; size: NA; D: NA; CDR3: CASSALPGTGELFF; DNA: TGTGCCAGCAGTGCCCTACCGGGGACCGGGGAGCTGTTTTTT
J: TRBJ1-3; V: TRBV18; size: NA; D: NA; CDR3: CASSPNTPTGIPGNTIYF; DNA: TGTGCCAGCTCACCAAACACGCCAACAGGTATTCCTGGAAACACCATATATTTT
J: TRBJ1-5; V: TRBV6-2/TRBV6-3; size: once; D: NA; CDR3: CASSYTGYDQPQHF; DNA: TGTGCCAGCAGTTACACAGGTTATGATCAGCCCCAGCATTTT
J: TRBJ1-4; V: TRBV5-5; size: once; D: TRBD1; CDR3: CASSTGQGAANEKLFF; DNA: TGTGCCAGCAGCACTGGACAGGGGGCAGCTAATGAAAAACTGTTTTTT
J: TRBJ2-2; V: TRBV11-2; size: NA; D: TRBD2; CDR3: CASSLGHLAGGPTGELFF; DNA: TGTGCCAGCAGCTTAGGGCACTTGGCGGGAGGGCCCACCGGGGAGCTGTTTTTT
J: TRBJ2-4; V: TRBV2; size: NA; D: TRBD2; CDR3: CASRMSGGLGNIQYF; DNA: TGTGCCAGCAGGATGAGCGGGGGCCTGGGGAACATTCAGTACTTC